These 20 T cell receptor beta chains share one sample of origin, sequenced in a study of T cell responses to AZD1222 COVID-19 vaccine. The protocol was immunoSEQ multiplex PCR, while the TCRdb copy is restricted to in-frame clones and leaves out a portion. Found here are roughly 110,000 clones, 87% of them singletons; the top ten hold approximately 4.8%. The material was peripheral blood, obtained 28 days after the second AZD1222 dose. Receptor source: an adult who received the AZD1222 COVID-19 vaccine.

CDR3 sequence: CASNRRGPRSSYEQYF. CDR3 coding DNA: TGTGCCAGTAATCGCAGGGGCCCCCGTAGCTCCTACGAGCAGTACTTC. The V and J genes are TRBV19 and TRBJ2-7; D might be TRBD1 (6 bases). The V end lost 7 bases, the J end lost 0 bases, and 19 bases lay between the germline ends. The CDR3 is made up of 16 amino acids. From germline, CDR1 is LNHDA and CDR2 SQIVND (reference sequence).

The chain carries TRBV7-6 and TRBJ1-4, with 10 bases fitting TRBD1. V was clipped by 5 bases and J by 4 bases; unmatched bases: 4. The CDR3 is 15 residues long. Germline V CDR1 and CDR2: SGHVS, FNYEAQ. The CDR3 nucleotides are TGTGCCAGCAGCGGGGGGACAGGGGTTAATGAAAAACTGTTTTTT. Encoded protein: CASSGGTGVNEKLFF.

Regarding this clone: At one end, the junction sequence differs from germline, possibly due to a read error. V gene TRBV7-6 combines with J gene TRBJ2-1; maybe TRBD2 (5 bases). The CDR3 has 14 residues. Germline values: CDR1 SGHVS, CDR2 FNYEAQ. In DNA, the CDR3 is TGTGCCAGCAGCCTAGCCACACGGGCGAGGGAGCAGTTCTTC. It specifies CASSLATRAREQFF.

This sequence joins TRBV18 and TRBJ1-3; the D is unclear. In germline, CDR1 is KGHSH, CDR2 LQKENI. The V end was cut by 3 bases, the J end by 0 bases, with 12 bases between. The CDR3 has 16 residues. This CDR3 is CASSPNVGNSGNTIYF. In DNA, the CDR3 is TGTGCCAGCTCACCGAATGTGGGCAACTCTGGAAACACCATATATTTT.

V and J are TRBV12-3 or TRBV12-4 and TRBJ2-7; the match to TRBD2 covers 7 bases. Unmatched junction bases numbered 7, after V lost 10 bases and J lost 4 bases. This CDR3 comprises 12 residues. As DNA, the CDR3 is TGTGCCACAGCGCCGGGGGGATACGAGCAGTACTTC. This encodes CATAPGGYEQYF.

For this clone: At one end, the junction sequence differs from germline, possibly due to a read error. This chain joins TRBV4-1 and TRBJ2-1; 9 bases agree with TRBD1. Germline loops: CDR1 MGHRA, CDR2 YSYEKL. CDR3 length: 16 residues. CDR3 sequence (DNA): TGCGCCCGCAGCCCACAGGGGGCGGCCTTCTACAATGAGCAGTTCTTC. This sequence encodes CARSPQGAAFYNEQFF.

The gene calls are TRBV4-3 and TRBJ2-7; D possibly uses TRBD1 or TRBD2 (6 bases each). The CDR3 runs to 17 residues. Germline V gene sequence: CDR1 LGHNA, CDR2 YSLEER. With 0 bases removed from V and 4 bases from J, the gap between germline ends came to 19 bases. This chain's CDR3 is CASSQDLVPGAPYEQYF. The CDR3 nucleotides are TGCGCCAGCAGCCAAGATCTAGTCCCGGGGGCTCCGTACGAGCAGTACTTC.

On this clone itself: Other nucleotide sequences from this sample produce the same CDR3. This rearrangement joins TRBV5-1 to TRBJ2-3; no clear D. Per germline, CDR1 SGHRS and CDR2 YFSETQ. Between the trimmed V and J ends, which lost 0 bases and 2 bases, there was a span of 4 bases. CDR3 length: 13 residues. The CDR3 region has the DNA TGCGCCAGCAGCTTGGGGTCCACAGATACGCAGTATTTT. Amino acid sequence: CASSLGSTDTQYF.

The V and J genes are TRBV12-3 or TRBV12-4 and TRBJ1-5, with D tentatively TRBD1 (5 bases). This CDR3 is built from 13 residues. Deletions cut 2 bases from V and 12 bases from J, with 14 bases between. The CDR3 DNA sequence: TGTGCCAGCAGTTTAATCGAGAGGGGAGGCCAGCATTTT. Its protein is CASSLIERGGQHF.

The chain recombines TRBV7-9 with TRBJ2-7; no clear D gene. This CDR3 is built from 13 residues. Trimming stripped 0 bases from V and 4 bases from J, with 7 bases between. The germline V gene has CDR1 SEHNR and CDR2 FQNEAQ (reference sequence). The CDR3 DNA follows: TGTGCCAGCAGCTTAGCCACAGAGTACGAGCAGTACTTC. Translated: CASSLATEYEQYF.

The chain uses TRBV9 and TRBJ2-4; D gene unclear. CDR3 length: 18 amino acids. Per the germline V gene, CDR1 is SGDLS and CDR2 is YYNGEE. Deletions cut 2 bases from V and 0 bases from J, with 18 bases between. The chain's CDR3 is CASSVGTSGSLAKNIQYF. The CDR3 DNA follows: TGTGCCAGCAGCGTGGGTACGTCTGGCAGCCTAGCCAAAAACATTCAGTACTTC.

In this sample, this clone turned up once. V is TRBV30 and J is TRBJ2-2, with D possibly TRBD1 on 5 matching bases. CDR1 GTSNPN and CDR2 SVGIG come from the germline V gene (reference sequence). Trimming took off 5 bases at V and 7 bases at J, with 20 bases between the two ends. There are 15 residues in the CDR3. For the CDR3, the DNA is TGTGCCTGGGGCCATTTAGGGGCGCGAAGCGGGGAGCTGTTTTTT. This encodes CAWGHLGARSGELFF.

The chain recombines TRBV6-5 with TRBJ2-2; maybe TRBD1 (5 bases). This CDR3 is built from 14 residues. Germline assignment: CDR1 MNHEY and CDR2 SVGAGI. Trimming removed 2 bases at V and 7 bases at J, with 11 bases between. The CDR3 spells CASSYAGMGGELFF. Written as DNA, the CDR3 is TGTGCCAGCAGTTACGCAGGGATGGGCGGGGAGCTGTTTTTT.

The V gene is TRBV2, the J gene TRBJ2-2; either TRBD1 or TRBD2 may fit D (5 bases each). CDR3 length equals 13 residues. V was clipped by 4 bases and J by 2 bases, with 5 bases between them. Per germline, CDR1 SNHLY and CDR2 FYNNEI. The CDR3 DNA reads TGTGCCAGCAGTGGGGACAACACCGGGGAGCTGTTTTTT. This gives the protein CASSGDNTGELFF.

The chain couples TRBV6-1 to TRBJ2-1; D is uncertain. Germline CDR1 MNHNS, CDR2 SASEGT. CDR3 size: 10 residues. Trimming removed 1 base at V and 9 bases at J, with 1 base between. CDR3 sequence: CASSEGEQFF. The CDR3 DNA sequence: TGTGCCAGCAGTGAAGGTGAGCAGTTCTTC.

This clone was seen more than once but under ten times. The rearrangement joins TRBV10-3 to TRBJ1-1; D ambiguous. Germline V gives CDR1 ENHRY, CDR2 SYGVKD. The CDR3 is made up of 14 amino acids. Trimming left V 2 bases short and J 1 base short, with 8 bases between. The CDR3 coding sequence is TGTGCCATCAGTGAGAGGTCGGGGAACACTGAAGCTTTCTTT. It specifies CAISERSGNTEAFF.

The rearrangement joins TRBV2 to TRBJ2-1; 7 positions agree with TRBD2. Germline CDR1 and CDR2: SNHLY and FYNNEI. The CDR3 loop spans 15 amino acids. J was trimmed by 7 bases and V by 4 bases; bases with no gene match: 10. CDR3 amino acids: CASSATPGGENEQFF. In DNA form, the CDR3 reads TGTGCCAGCAGTGCTACTCCGGGGGGTGAAAATGAGCAGTTCTTC.

This rearrangement joins TRBV28 to TRBJ1-2; maybe TRBD1 (6 bases). Germline loops: CDR1 MDHEN, CDR2 SYDVKM. Deletions cut 3 bases from V and 4 bases from J, with 9 bases between. The CDR3 loop spans 13 amino acids. CDR3: CASSFPQGYGYTF. DNA for the CDR3: TGTGCCAGCAGTTTCCCACAGGGCTATGGCTACACCTTC.

The chain combines TRBV11-1 with TRBJ2-5, with 8 bases identical to TRBD1. The CDR3 is 14 residues long. CDR1 SGHAT and CDR2 FQDESV come from the germline V gene (reference sequence). Losses at the gene ends were 4 bases for V and 5 bases for J; bases not matched to a gene: 6. CDR3 amino acids: CASSSRTGWETQYF. The CDR3 nucleotides read TGTGCCAGCAGCTCCCGGACAGGGTGGGAGACCCAGTACTTC.

J is TRBJ1-5 and V is TRBV30; perhaps TRBD1 as D (6 bases). The germline V gene has CDR1 GTSNPN and CDR2 SVGIG (reference sequence). CDR3 length: 16 amino acids. Trimming shortened V by 5 bases and J by 0 bases, and 17 bases separated the two germline ends. The CDR3 DNA reads TGTGCCTGGGGAAGGGGAGGGGGACCTAGCAATCAGCCCCAGCATTTT. This translates into CAWGRGGGPSNQPQHF.